The 9 T cell receptor beta chains in this list originate from one sample, sequenced in a study of T cell changes during pregnancy in multiple sclerosis. Sequencing was performed with immunoSEQ multiplex PCR; in TCRdb, only in-frame clones are kept and a portion is missing. The repertoire includes about 70,000 clones, about 92% of them detected once, and less than 2.5% sits in the top ten. The source material was peripheral blood, sampled before pregnancy. The receptors were sampled from a female donor with multiple sclerosis, enrolled in a pregnancy study.

The chain carries TRBV28 and TRBJ1-2; maybe TRBD1 (5 bases). The CDR3 contains 15 residues. Germline values: CDR1 MDHEN, CDR2 SYDVKM. The V end was cut by 2 bases, the J end by 2 bases, with 12 bases between. CDR3 loop: CASSLPSGLNYGYTF. The CDR3 DNA is TGTGCCAGCAGTTTACCCTCAGGGTTGAACTATGGCTACACCTTC.

The chain joins TRBV27 to TRBJ2-7; 10 bases match TRBD1. The CDR3 length is 13 residues. Germline CDR1 MNHEY, CDR2 SMNVEV (reference sequence). The V segment lost 4 bases and the J segment 8 bases; nucleotides outside the gene matches: 5. CDR3 amino acids: CASSSRDRGKQYF. Written as DNA, the CDR3 is TGTGCCAGCAGTTCCCGGGACAGGGGCAAGCAGTACTTC.

The V and J genes are TRBV7-9 and TRBJ2-5, with 7 bases that match TRBD2. CDR1 is SEHNR, CDR2 FQNEAQ, per germline (reference sequence). The CDR3 consists of 11 residues. V lost 5 bases to trimming and J lost 10 bases; unmatched junction nucleotides: 4. CDR3 residues: CASSPGLGQYF. The CDR3 DNA is TGTGCCAGCAGCCCTGGACTAGGCCAGTACTTC.

The chain is built from TRBV29-1 and TRBJ1-2; the D is unclear. Germline V CDR1 and CDR2: SQVTM, ANQGSEA. CDR3 size: 12 residues. V shed 4 bases and J shed 5 bases, with 11 bases lying between them. Written as DNA, the CDR3 is TGCAGCGTTGTCGATATGGAGTATGGCTACACCTTC. It yields the protein CSVVDMEYGYTF.

The CDR3 is CASSYGRVRGRSEQYF. The CDR3 bases are TGTGCCAGCAGTTACGGTCGCGTCCGAGGAAGATCCGAGCAGTACTTC. V usage is TRBV6-5 and J usage is TRBJ2-7; no definite D call. Germline V CDR1 and CDR2: MNHEY, SVGAGI. Trimming shortened V by 2 bases and J by 6 bases, and 20 bases separated the two germline ends. This CDR3 spans 16 amino acids.

The rearrangement links TRBV7-8 to TRBJ2-7, with 7 bases lining up with TRBD1. From germline, CDR1 is SGHVS and CDR2 FQNEAQ. Trimming at V came to 5 bases and at J to 3 bases, leaving 4 bases not matched to a gene. This CDR3 has 13 residues. CDR3 coding DNA: TGTGCCAGCAGCCCGGGACAGAACTACGAGCAGTACTTC. It is translated as CASSPGQNYEQYF.

This chain links TRBV25-1 with TRBJ2-1; D might be TRBD1 (5 bases). The CDR3 runs to 12 residues. Trimming shortened V by 3 bases and J by 10 bases, and 10 bases separated the two germline ends. Germline CDR1 reads MGHDK; CDR2 reads SYGVNS. The CDR3 reads CASSERQGEQFF. The DNA for the CDR3 is TGTGCCAGCAGTGAGCGGCAGGGAGAGCAGTTCTTC.

The gene calls are TRBV7-6 and TRBJ2-7; tentative D call: TRBD2 (5 bases). V dropped 2 bases and J dropped 2 bases, with 7 bases sitting between them. This CDR3 has 13 amino acids. In germline, CDR1 is SGHVS, CDR2 FNYEAQ. CDR3 in DNA: TGTGCCAGCAGCTTACCGGGGACCTACGAGCAGTACTTC. Its translation: CASSLPGTYEQYF.

This chain joins TRBV7-2 and TRBJ2-1; the match to TRBD2 covers 12 bases. Germline trimming cut 6 bases from V and 4 bases from J; bases unmatched to any gene: 7. Germline lookup yields CDR1 SGHTA and CDR2 FQGNSA. This CDR3 is built from 16 residues. DNA of the CDR3: TGTGCCAGCAGTTACCTAGCGGGAGGGATATACAATGAGCAGTTCTTC. It specifies CASSYLAGGIYNEQFF.